The 17 T cell receptor beta chains below were found in one sample sequenced in a study of shared clonotypes between healthy human individuals. The repertoire was sequenced with immunoSEQ multiplex PCR; TCRdb's copy has only in-frame clones and lacks some. The sample holds about 2 million clones, roughly 95% seen once. Naive CD8 populations comprised CD45RO-negative cells positively selected for CCR7, excluding terminally differentiated effector memory CD45RA+ cells. Sequenced material: naive CD8+ T cells sorted from blood. The receptors come from a man younger than 30 in good health.

The chain links TRBV13 to TRBJ1-4; D uncertain. Germline V gene lookup returns CDR1 PRHDT and CDR2 FYEKMQ (reference sequence). CDR3 length: 13 amino acids. The germline V and J ends were trimmed by 0 bases and 12 bases, with 11 bases remaining between them. The CDR3 region has the DNA TGTGCCAGCAGCTTAGGTCGGTTGACGGAACTGTTTTTT. It yields the protein CASSLGRLTELFF.

V is TRBV7-9 and J is TRBJ2-7, with 9 bases aligning to TRBD1. The CDR3 loop spans 15 amino acids. The germline gives CDR1 SEHNR, CDR2 FQNEAQ (reference sequence). After removal of 1 base from V and 3 bases from J, the junction contained 4 bases not matched to a gene. DNA of the CDR3: TGTGCCAGCAGCTTAGAGGACAGGGGTTACTACGAGCAGTACTTC. As protein: CASSLEDRGYYEQYF.

The chain joins TRBV12-5 to TRBJ2-3, with 11 bases matching TRBD2. This CDR3 region has 14 residues. CDR1 LGHNT and CDR2 FRNRAP come from the germline V gene. The V gene end was trimmed by 7 bases and the J gene end by 4 bases; junction bases not matched to a gene: 4. The CDR3 DNA reads TGTGCTAGTGCCTTGACTAGCGGGGCAGATACGCAGTATTTT. Amino acid sequence: CASALTSGADTQYF.

This chain joins TRBV4-2 and TRBJ2-7, with TRBD2 matching over 9 bases. Germline-derived CDR1 and CDR2 are LGHNA and YNFKEQ. This CDR3 spans 14 amino acids. Trimming took 1 base from V and 6 from J; bases not matched to a gene: 4. The CDR3 nucleotides read TGTGCCAGCAGCCAAGGTGATAGCGGGGGCGAGCAGTACTTC. Translated, it gives CASSQGDSGGEQYF.

This clone was observed a single time. The chain employs TRBV19 and TRBJ2-7; TRBD1 is a possible D gene (6 bases). This CDR3 region has 15 residues. V was clipped by 6 bases and J by 2 bases, with 17 bases between them. Germline CDR1 and CDR2: LNHDA and SQIVND (reference sequence). The CDR3 nucleotides read TGTGCCAGTAGGGGGACACTTAAGAGCCCCTACGAGCAGTACTTC. It translates to CASRGTLKSPYEQYF.

The gene calls are TRBV27 and TRBJ2-7; 8 nucleotides match TRBD2. Trimming cost V 6 bases and J 4 bases; bases outside gene matches: 11. From germline, CDR1 is MNHEY and CDR2 SMNVEV (reference sequence). The CDR3 covers 15 residues. CDR3 in DNA: TGTGCCAGCAGACCCGGGGGGGGCCGCCGGTACGAGCAGTACTTC. Translated, it gives CASRPGGGRRYEQYF.

As regards this clone: In the same sample, other DNA sequences code for this CDR3. The chain carries TRBV6-6 and TRBJ2-1; no clear D. V dropped 2 bases and J dropped 9 bases, with 5 bases sitting between them. CDR1 is MNHNY, CDR2 SVGAGI, per germline (reference sequence). There are 11 residues in the CDR3. The CDR3 sequence: CASSYTGEQFF. DNA of the CDR3: TGTGCCAGCAGTTACACCGGTGAGCAGTTCTTC.

The V and J genes are TRBV11-2 and TRBJ2-7, with D possibly being TRBD2 (5 bases). Trimming shortened V by 3 bases and J by 2 bases, and 11 bases separated the two germline ends. The germline CDR1 and CDR2 sequences are SGHAT and FQNNGV. CDR3 length: 14 amino acids. CDR3 sequence: CASSFQAAPYEQYF. Here the CDR3 DNA reads TGTGCCAGCAGCTTTCAAGCGGCCCCCTACGAGCAGTACTTC.

V is TRBV28 and J is TRBJ2-7, with D perhaps matching TRBD1 (6 bases). Trimming pared 7 bases from V and 6 bases from J, leaving 13 bases between. The germline V gene encodes CDR1 MDHEN and CDR2 SYDVKM. The CDR3 totals 12 residues. The CDR3: CASNPTGSEQYF. The CDR3 nucleotides read TGTGCCAGCAACCCAACAGGGTCCGAGCAGTACTTC.

This sequence joins TRBV5-8 and TRBJ1-1; 11 bases are shared with TRBD1. The CDR3 sequence is 16 residues long. Per the germline V gene, CDR1 is SGHTS and CDR2 is YDEGEE. After removal of 4 bases from V and 7 bases from J, the junction contained 12 bases not matched to a gene. The CDR3 here is CASSGDRGERPDEAFF. The CDR3 bases are TGTGCCAGCAGCGGGGACAGGGGGGAACGTCCCGATGAAGCTTTCTTT.

As to this clone: This sample includes further DNA sequences coding for the same CDR3. The chain recombines TRBV5-1 with TRBJ2-7, with 7 bases aligning to TRBD1. The trim removed 2 bases at V and 3 bases at J, leaving 2 bases unmatched. This CDR3 region has 13 residues. CDR1 is SGHRS and CDR2 is YFSETQ in the germline V gene. CDR3 DNA sequence: TGCGCCAGCAGCTTCGGACAGGACTACGAGCAGTACTTC. Translation: CASSFGQDYEQYF.

J is TRBJ2-7 and V is TRBV6-1, with D possibly called TRBD1 or TRBD2 (5 bases each). The V end was cut by 8 bases, the J end by 0 bases, with 11 bases between. Germline CDR1 reads MNHNS; CDR2 reads SASEGT. The CDR3 has 13 residues. CDR3 DNA: TGTGCCAGCGGGCCTGGGGGCTCCTACGAGCAGTACTTC. It codes for CASGPGGSYEQYF.

The rearrangement joins TRBV27 to TRBJ2-6; D is possibly TRBD2 (6 bases). V gave up 1 base and J gave up 1 base, with 14 bases separating them. The CDR3 sequence is 18 residues long. Germline values: CDR1 MNHEY, CDR2 SMNVEV (reference sequence). CDR3 in amino acids: CASSLWGVENSGANVLTF. DNA of the CDR3: TGTGCCAGCAGTTTATGGGGGGTTGAAAATTCTGGGGCCAACGTCCTGACTTTC.

With regard to this clone: The same CDR3 also results from other DNA sequences found in this sample. V usage is TRBV7-9 and J usage is TRBJ2-7; D is unresolved. Germline assignment: CDR1 SEHNR and CDR2 FQNEAQ (reference sequence). The CDR3 covers 12 residues. V was trimmed by 1 base and J by 7 bases, leaving 8 bases between them. The CDR3 sequence: CASSLGGREQYF. For the CDR3, the DNA is TGTGCCAGCAGCTTAGGAGGACGGGAGCAGTACTTC.

The chain recombines TRBV15 with TRBJ2-7; TRBD1 matches 7 bases. J lost 1 base, V lost 3 bases, and 3 bases had no gene match. The CDR3 totals 14 residues. Germline-derived CDR1 and CDR2 are LNHNV and YYDKDF (reference sequence). The CDR3 DNA follows: TGTGCCACCAGCAGGGGACAGCAATCCTACGAGCAGTACTTC. It translates to CATSRGQQSYEQYF. Looking up the rest from reference TRBV15 and TRBJ2-7 gives the full variable domain: DAMVIQNPRYQVTQFGKPVTLSCSQTLNHNVMYWYQQKSSQAPKLLFHYYDKDFNNEADTPDNFQSRRPNTSFCFLDIRSPGLGDTAMYLCATSRGQQSYEQYFGPGTRLTVT.

V gene TRBV11-2 combines with J gene TRBJ2-7; 10 nucleotides agree with TRBD2. CDR1 is SGHAT and CDR2 is FQNNGV in the germline V gene. The CDR3 contains 14 residues. The J segment lost 0 bases and the V segment lost 5 bases, leaving 1 base of the junction unmatched. The CDR3 loop reads CASSGLAASYEQYF. The CDR3 DNA sequence: TGTGCCAGCAGCGGACTAGCGGCCTCCTACGAGCAGTACTTC.

The chain has TRBV4-1 and TRBJ1-2; 7 bases match TRBD1. V dropped 0 bases and J dropped 6; count of bases not matched to a gene: 7. The CDR3 is 15 residues long. Germline CDR1 and CDR2: MGHRA and YSYEKL. CDR3 in DNA: TGCGCCAGCAGCCAAGATTACCAGGGGGGAGATGGCTACACCTTC. Translation: CASSQDYQGGDGYTF.